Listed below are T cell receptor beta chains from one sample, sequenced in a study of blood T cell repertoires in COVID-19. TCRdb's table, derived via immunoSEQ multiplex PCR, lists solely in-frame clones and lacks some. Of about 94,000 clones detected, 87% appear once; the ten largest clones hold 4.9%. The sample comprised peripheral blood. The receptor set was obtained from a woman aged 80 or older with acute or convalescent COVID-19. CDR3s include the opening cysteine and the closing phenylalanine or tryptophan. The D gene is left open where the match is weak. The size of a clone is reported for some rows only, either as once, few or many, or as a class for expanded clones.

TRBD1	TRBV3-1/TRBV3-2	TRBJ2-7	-	CASSQGGTGVAEQYF	TGTGCCAGCAGCCAAGGGGGGACAGGGGTTGCCGAGCAGTACTTC
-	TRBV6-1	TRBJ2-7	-	CASSEDGGKGEQYF	TGTGCCAGCAGTGAAGACGGAGGGAAGGGCGAGCAGTACTTC
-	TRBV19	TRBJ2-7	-	CASSIGTGEPHYEQYF	TGTGCCAGTAGTATAGGAACGGGAGAACCCCACTACGAGCAGTACTTC
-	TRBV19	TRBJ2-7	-	CASRDRDIPYEQYF	TGTGCCAGTAGGGACCGGGACATACCCTACGAGCAGTACTTC
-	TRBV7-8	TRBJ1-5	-	CASSSTGSNQPQHF	TGTGCCAGCAGCTCGACAGGTAGCAATCAGCCCCAGCATTTT
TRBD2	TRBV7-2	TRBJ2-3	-	CASSEIRPGLAGGLDTQYF	TGTGCCAGCAGCGAAATTCGACCGGGACTAGCGGGGGGGCTGGATACGCAGTATTTT
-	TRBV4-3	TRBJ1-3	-	CASSQEEVGNTIYF	TGCGCCAGCAGCCAAGAGGAGGTGGGAAACACCATATATTTT
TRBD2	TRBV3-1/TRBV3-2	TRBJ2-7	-	CASSHGGTKVGEQYF	TGTGCCAGCAGCCATGGCGGGACTAAGGTGGGCGAGCAGTACTTC
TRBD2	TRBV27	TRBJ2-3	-	CASSLGTSWADTQYF	TGTGCCAGCAGTTTAGGGACTAGCTGGGCAGATACGCAGTATTTT
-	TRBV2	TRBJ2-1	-	CASSEALLGVHEQFF	TGTGCCAGCAGTGAAGCGCTTTTGGGAGTTCATGAGCAGTTCTTC
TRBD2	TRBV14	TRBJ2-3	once	CASSQDWASGRTDTQYF	TGTGCCAGCAGCCAAGATTGGGCTAGCGGGCGCACAGATACGCAGTATTTT
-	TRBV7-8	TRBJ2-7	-	CASSRGFSYEQYF	TGTGCCAGCAGCCGCGGGTTTTCCTACGAGCAGTACTTC
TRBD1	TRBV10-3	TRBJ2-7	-	CAIKQQGARYEQYF	TGTGCCATCAAACAACAGGGGGCGCGATACGAGCAGTACTTC
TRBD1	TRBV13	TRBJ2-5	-	CASSFGQGQETQYF	TGTGCCAGCAGTTTTGGACAGGGCCAAGAGACCCAGTACTTC
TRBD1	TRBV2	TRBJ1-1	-	CASSVAGGNTEAFF	TGTGCCAGCAGTGTAGCAGGGGGGAACACTGAAGCTTTCTTT
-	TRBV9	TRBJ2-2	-	CASSADEQGTGELFF	TGTGCCAGCAGCGCAGATGAACAGGGCACCGGGGAGCTGTTTTTT
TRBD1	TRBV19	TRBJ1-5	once	CASSIVTGGQPQHF	TGTGCCAGTAGTATAGTTACAGGGGGTCAGCCCCAGCATTTT
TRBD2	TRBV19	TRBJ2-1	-	CASSPRVAGGYNEQFF	TGTGCCAGTAGTCCGCGGGTAGCGGGAGGGTACAATGAGCAGTTCTTC
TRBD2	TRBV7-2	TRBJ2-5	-	CASSPGLAGPQETQYF	TGTGCCAGCAGCCCCGGACTAGCGGGGCCCCAAGAGACCCAGTACTTC
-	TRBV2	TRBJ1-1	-	CASTNRGQANTEAFF	TGTGCCAGCACAAATAGGGGACAAGCGAACACTGAAGCTTTCTTT
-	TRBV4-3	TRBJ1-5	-	CASSQRQGQPQHF	TGCGCCAGCAGCCAACGGCAGGGTCAGCCCCAGCATTTT
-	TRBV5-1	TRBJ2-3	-	CASSWGPSSDTQYF	TGCGCCAGCAGCTGGGGGCCTAGCTCTGATACGCAGTATTTT
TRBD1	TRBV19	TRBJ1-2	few	CASSRTGARYGYTF	TGTGCCAGTAGTAGGACAGGCGCTCGCTATGGCTACACCTTC
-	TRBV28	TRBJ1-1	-	CASSLGGLNPEAFF	TGTGCCAGCAGCCTGGGTGGACTGAACCCTGAAGCTTTCTTT
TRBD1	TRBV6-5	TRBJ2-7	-	CASRPRRQGSYEQYF	TGTGCCAGCAGACCCCGCCGACAGGGTTCCTACGAGCAGTACTTC
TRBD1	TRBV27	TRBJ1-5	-	CASSFGQGAGQPQHF	TGTGCCAGCAGTTTCGGACAGGGGGCAGGTCAGCCCCAGCATTTT
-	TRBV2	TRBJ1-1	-	CASSTGSTEAFF	TGTGCCAGCAGTACAGGGAGCACTGAAGCTTTCTTT
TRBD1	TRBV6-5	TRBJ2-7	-	CASSYSNTGVYEQYF	TGTGCCAGCAGTTACTCAAACACAGGGGTCTACGAGCAGTACTTC
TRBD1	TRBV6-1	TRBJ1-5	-	CASSENRGGQPQHF	TGTGCCAGCAGTGAAAACAGGGGAGGTCAGCCCCAGCATTTT
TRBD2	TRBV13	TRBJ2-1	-	CASSLGTSGTYNEQFF	TGTGCCAGCAGCTTAGGGACTAGCGGGACTTACAATGAGCAGTTCTTC
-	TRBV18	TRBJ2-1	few	CASSGRGNEQFF	TGTGCCAGCTCGGGCAGGGGTAATGAGCAGTTCTTC
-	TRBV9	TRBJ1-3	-	CASSPSGGAHSGNTIYF	TGTGCCAGCAGCCCCTCGGGTGGGGCCCACTCTGGAAACACCATATATTTT
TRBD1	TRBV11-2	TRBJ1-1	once	CASSVQGAHRAFF	TGTGCCAGCAGCGTCCAGGGGGCCCACCGAGCTTTCTTT
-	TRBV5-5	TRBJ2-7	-	CASARQGPSYEQYF	TGTGCCAGCGCTCGGCAGGGGCCCTCCTACGAGCAGTACTTC
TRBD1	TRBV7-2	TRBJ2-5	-	CASSFGQGRWRETQYF	TGTGCCAGCAGCTTCGGACAGGGAAGGTGGAGAGAGACCCAGTACTTC
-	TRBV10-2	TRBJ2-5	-	CASSELGRETQYF	TGCGCCAGCAGTGAGCTAGGAAGAGAGACCCAGTACTTC
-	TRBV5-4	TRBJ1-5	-	CASSAGTSVNQPQHF	TGTGCCAGCAGCGCCGGGACTTCTGTCAATCAGCCCCAGCATTTT
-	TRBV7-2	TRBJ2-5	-	CASSLSGFPQETQYF	TGTGCCAGCAGCTTATCAGGGTTTCCCCAAGAGACCCAGTACTTC
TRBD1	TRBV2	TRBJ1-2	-	CASRDSGGGYTF	TGTGCCAGCAGGGACTCAGGGGGTGGCTACACCTTC
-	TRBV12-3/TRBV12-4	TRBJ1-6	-	CASSSIRGPLHF	TGTGCCAGCAGTTCCATCAGGGGTCCCCTCCACTTT
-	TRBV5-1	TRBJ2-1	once	CASSLTHREHEQFF	TGCGCCAGCAGCTTAACCCACCGGGAACATGAGCAGTTCTTC
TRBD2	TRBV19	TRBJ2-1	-	CASSISGFSYNEQFF	TGTGCCAGTAGTATTAGCGGGTTCTCCTACAATGAGCAGTTCTTC
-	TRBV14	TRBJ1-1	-	CASSPWRLEAFF	TGTGCCAGCAGCCCCTGGAGGCTTGAAGCTTTCTTT
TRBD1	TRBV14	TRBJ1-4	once	CASSLQGNVEKLFF	TGTGCCAGCAGCCTACAGGGGAACGTAGAAAAACTGTTTTTT
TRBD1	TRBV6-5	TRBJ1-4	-	CAIQGSGEKLFF	TGTGCCATACAGGGGAGCGGTGAAAAACTGTTTTTT
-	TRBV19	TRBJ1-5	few	CASSPNLNQPQHF	TGTGCCAGTAGTCCTAACCTGAATCAGCCCCAGCATTTT
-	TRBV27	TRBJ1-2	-	CASSWGGKDYGYTF	TGTGCCAGCAGCTGGGGAGGGAAGGACTATGGCTACACCTTC